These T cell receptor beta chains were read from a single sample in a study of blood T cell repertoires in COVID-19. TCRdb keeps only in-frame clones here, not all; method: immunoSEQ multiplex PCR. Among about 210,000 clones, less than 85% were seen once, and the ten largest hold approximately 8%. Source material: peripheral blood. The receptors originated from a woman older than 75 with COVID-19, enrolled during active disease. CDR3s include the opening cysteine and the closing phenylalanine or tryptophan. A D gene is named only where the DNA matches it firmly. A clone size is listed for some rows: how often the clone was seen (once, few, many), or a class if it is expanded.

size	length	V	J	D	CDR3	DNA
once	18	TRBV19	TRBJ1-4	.	CASSMYLHRTGTNEKLFF	TGTGCCAGTAGTATGTACCTTCATCGGACTGGGACTAATGAAAAACTGTTTTTT
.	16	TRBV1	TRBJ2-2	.	CTSSQDPLENTGELFF	TGCACCAGCAGCCAAGATCCGCTAGAGAACACCGGGGAGCTGTTTTTT
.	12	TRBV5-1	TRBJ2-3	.	CASSFGADTQYF	TGCGCCAGCAGCTTCGGTGCAGATACGCAGTATTTT
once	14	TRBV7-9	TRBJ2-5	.	CASSRSGAGETQYF	TGTGCCAGCAGCCGATCAGGGGCGGGAGAGACCCAGTACTTC
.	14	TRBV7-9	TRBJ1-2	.	CASSPGGTYYGYTF	TGTGCCAGCAGCCCCGGCGGGACCTACTATGGCTACACCTTC
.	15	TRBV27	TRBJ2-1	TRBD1	CASSLGQIPLNEQFF	TGTGCCAGCAGTTTGGGACAGATCCCCTTAAATGAGCAGTTCTTC
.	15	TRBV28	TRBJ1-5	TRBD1	CASSPPDRVNQPQHF	TGTGCCAGCAGTCCCCCCGACAGGGTCAATCAGCCCCAGCATTTT
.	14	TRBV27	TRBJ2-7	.	CASSFQGTTYEQYF	TGTGCCAGCAGTTTTCAGGGTACAACCTACGAGCAGTACTTC
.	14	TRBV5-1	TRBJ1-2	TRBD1	CASSSPDRGHGYTF	TGCGCCAGCAGCTCGCCGGACAGGGGGCATGGCTACACCTTC
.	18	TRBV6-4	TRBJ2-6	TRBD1	CASSDGGTDTSGANVLTF	TGTGCCAGCAGTGACGGTGGGACAGACACTTCTGGGGCCAACGTCCTGACTTTC
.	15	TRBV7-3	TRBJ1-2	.	CASSLGGSSNYGYTF	TGTGCCAGCAGCTTAGGCGGCTCCTCTAACTATGGCTACACCTTC
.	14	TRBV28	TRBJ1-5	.	CASATQGANRPQHF	TGTGCCAGCGCTACTCAGGGCGCGAATCGGCCCCAGCATTTT
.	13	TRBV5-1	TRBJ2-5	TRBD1	CASSKGTEETQYF	TGCGCCAGCAGCAAAGGGACAGAAGAGACCCAGTACTTC
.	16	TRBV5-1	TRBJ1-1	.	CASSLGTCGVNTEAFF	TGCGCCAGCAGCTTGGGGACCTGCGGGGTGAACACTGAAGCTTTCTTT
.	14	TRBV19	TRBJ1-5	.	CASKARRGNQPQHF	TGTGCCAGTAAGGCCAGGCGTGGCAATCAGCCCCAGCATTTT
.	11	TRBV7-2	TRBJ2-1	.	CASAQDNEQFF	TGTGCCAGCGCCCAGGACAATGAGCAGTTCTTC
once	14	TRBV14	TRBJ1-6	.	CASSQVAGRSPLHF	TGTGCCAGCAGCCAAGTGGCGGGCCGATCACCCCTCCACTTT
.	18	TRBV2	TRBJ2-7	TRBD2	CASSPGVAGAANSYEQYF	TGTGCCAGCAGTCCCGGGGTAGCGGGAGCGGCAAACTCCTACGAGCAGTACTTC
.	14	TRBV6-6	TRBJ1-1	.	CASSPTRMNTEAFF	TGTGCCAGCAGTCCGACAAGAATGAACACTGAAGCTTTCTTT
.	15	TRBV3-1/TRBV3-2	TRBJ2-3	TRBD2	CASTGAVGGSDTQYF	TGTGCCAGCACCGGAGCGGTGGGGGGGTCAGATACGCAGTATTTT
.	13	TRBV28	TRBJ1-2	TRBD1	CASSFRDSRGYTF	TGTGCCAGCAGTTTTAGGGACAGTCGGGGCTACACCTTC
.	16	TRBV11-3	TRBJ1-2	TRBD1	CASSVRQGAKDYGYTF	TGTGCCAGCAGCGTCCGACAGGGGGCGAAGGACTATGGCTACACCTTC
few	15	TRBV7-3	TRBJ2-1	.	CASSLDYSSYNEQFF	TGTGCCAGCAGCTTAGACTATAGCTCCTACAATGAGCAGTTCTTC
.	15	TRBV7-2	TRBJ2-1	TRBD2	CASSLSGGVSNEQFF	TGTGCCAGCAGCTTAAGCGGGGGGGTATCCAATGAGCAGTTCTTC
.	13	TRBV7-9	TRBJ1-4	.	CASSLEVEEKLFF	TGTGCCAGCAGCCTCGAGGTGGAGGAAAAACTGTTTTTT
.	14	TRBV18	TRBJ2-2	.	CASSRGPGTGELFF	TGTGCCAGCTCACGAGGTCCTGGTACCGGGGAGCTGTTTTTT
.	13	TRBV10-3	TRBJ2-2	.	CAISKQDTGELFF	TGTGCCATCAGTAAACAGGACACCGGGGAGCTGTTTTTT
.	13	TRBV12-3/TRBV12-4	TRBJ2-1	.	CASTPGLTNEQFF	TGTGCCAGCACCCCAGGACTGACTAATGAGCAGTTCTTC
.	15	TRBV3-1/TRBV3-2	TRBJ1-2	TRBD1	CASSQDTGGLYGYTF	TGTGCCAGCAGCCAAGACACAGGGGGTTTGTATGGCTACACCTTC
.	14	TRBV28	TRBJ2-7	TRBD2	CASSAGGETYEQYF	TGTGCCAGCAGTGCGGGAGGCGAAACCTACGAGCAGTACTTC
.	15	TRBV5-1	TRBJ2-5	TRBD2	CASSVRGVGAETQYF	TGCGCCAGCAGCGTACGGGGGGTTGGTGCAGAGACCCAGTACTTC
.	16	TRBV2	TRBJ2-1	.	CASSPPWAEGYNEQFF	TGTGCCAGCAGCCCCCCATGGGCGGAGGGGTACAATGAGCAGTTCTTC
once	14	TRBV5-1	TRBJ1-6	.	CASSLEIENSPLHF	TGCGCCAGCAGCTTGGAGATAGAAAATTCACCCCTCCACTTT
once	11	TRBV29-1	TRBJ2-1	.	CSVRDTNEQFF	TGCAGCGTTCGGGACACCAATGAGCAGTTCTTC
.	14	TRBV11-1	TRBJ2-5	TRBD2	CASSLAGLGETQYF	TGTGCCAGCAGCTTGGCCGGACTAGGAGAGACCCAGTACTTC
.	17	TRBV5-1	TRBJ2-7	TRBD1	CASSLAAPGQASGEQYF	TGCGCCAGCAGCTTGGCGGCCCCGGGACAGGCGAGTGGGGAGCAGTACTTC
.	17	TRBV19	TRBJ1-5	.	CASSSRERGYSNQPQHF	TGTGCCAGTAGTAGCCGGGAAAGGGGGTATAGCAATCAGCCCCAGCATTTT
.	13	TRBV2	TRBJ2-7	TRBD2	CASSGGALYEQYF	TGTGCCAGCAGCGGGGGGGCCCTATACGAGCAGTACTTC
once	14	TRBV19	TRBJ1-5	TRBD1	CAGSVTGGIQPQHF	TGTGCCGGCTCCGTGACAGGGGGGATTCAGCCCCAGCATTTT
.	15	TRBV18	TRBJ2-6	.	CASSRQGDGANVLTF	TGTGCCAGCTCACGCCAGGGTGATGGGGCCAACGTCCTGACTTTC
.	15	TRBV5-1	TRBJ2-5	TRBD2	CASSLGSSGKETQYF	TGCGCCAGCAGCTTGGGGTCCAGCGGGAAAGAGACCCAGTACTTC
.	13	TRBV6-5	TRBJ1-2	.	CASSKTNRYGYTF	TGTGCCAGCAGTAAGACAAACCGCTATGGCTACACCTTC
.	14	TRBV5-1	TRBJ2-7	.	CASSLDTGSYEQYF	TGCGCCAGCAGCTTGGATACGGGATCCTACGAGCAGTACTTC
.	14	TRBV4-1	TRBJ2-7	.	CASSRLEVTYEQYF	TGCGCCAGCAGCCGGTTGGAGGTCACCTACGAGCAGTACTTC
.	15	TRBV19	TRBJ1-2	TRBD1	CASSIGGQGRNGYTF	TGTGCCAGTAGTATCGGGGGACAGGGTAGAAACGGCTACACCTTC
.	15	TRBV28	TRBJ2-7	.	CASKRVSQAAYEQYF	TGTGCCAGCAAACGAGTTTCACAGGCCGCCTACGAGCAGTACTTC